This TCR beta chain was sequenced in a study of T cell changes during pregnancy in multiple sclerosis. Profiling relied on immunoSEQ multiplex PCR, and the TCRdb table lists in-frame clones only, not all of them. The sample carries 45,000 to 65,000 clones, around 90% recorded once. Germline V gene lookup returns CDR1 MNHNY and CDR2 SVGAGI (reference sequence). Trimming cost V 2 bases and J 7 bases; bases outside gene matches: 7. CDR3 length: 14 amino acids. Sequencing used CD4+ T cells from peripheral blood mononuclear cells, obtained in the second trimester of pregnancy. The rearrangement links TRBV6-6 to TRBJ1-1, with TRBD1 matching 7 bases. This sequence originates from a female donor with multiple sclerosis, enrolled in a pregnancy study. The CDR3 is CASSYTAGQVEAFF. CDR3 nucleotides: TGTGCCAGCAGTTACACCGCCGGACAGGTTGAAGCTTTCTTT.